The entry that follows covers one TCR beta chain sequence. Its antigen target is currently unknown. No much larger clone exists at a distance of one base, and base qualities are not known. These data come from a study of radiotherapy plus CTLA-4 blockade in lung cancer (dated by TCRdb to 2016 to 2018). At the level of the whole study: Objective responses were observed in 18% of enrolled patients, and disease control was achieved in 25% to 35%.

General study outcomes and caveats: After treatment with radiotherapy and ipilimumab, TCR clones that came from tumors expanded in the peripheral blood. The strongest predictors of response were reported to be early dynamic shifts in blood T cell clones along with a rise in serum interferon-beta following radiation.

Inclusive of the bounding cysteine and phenylalanine, the CDR3 is 16 residues long. Kept here is only the CDR3 DNA, which spans 48 bases and is read in frame from base 1. Sequences SGHTA (CDR1) and FQGTGA (CDR2) are obtained from the germline V gene. Trimmed from V: 4 bases; trimmed from J: 4 bases; junction bases lacking a gene match: 6. Focal radiation therapy combined with CTLA-4 blockade (ipilimumab) was tested in patients with chemo-refractory metastatic non-small-cell lung cancer. Library prep was done by the immunoSEQ multiplex PCR assay. TCRdb limited this immuneACCESS table to in-frame rearrangements with V and J called. A share of clones is missing; checked studies link under half to unresolved V genes, and the rest is unexplained. For this sample the table gives over 60,000 clones, of which around 86% were detected only once. Clones ranked in the top ten supply roughly two fifths of the sample.

This TCR came from a human donor with non-small cell lung cancer that progressed on radiotherapy plus ipilimumab. The specimen was peripheral blood, collected from a patient treated with radiotherapy plus ipilimumab. The chain was built from TRBV7-3 and TRBJ2-1; 11 bases in the middle match TRBD2. The DNA is TGTGCCAGCAGCTCCTTTAGCGGGAGGGCTTACAATGAGCAGTTCTTC. Its coded protein is CASSSFSGRAYNEQFF.